One T cell receptor beta chain is described in this entry. This sample is part of a study of blood T cell repertoires in COVID-19. Study summary: Sites across the United States, Italy and Spain contributed samples from acute and convalescent COVID-19.

In the original workflow: The assay estimated nucleated cells by amplifying reference gene primers. Profiling relied on immunoSEQ multiplex PCR, and the TCRdb table lists in-frame clones only, not all of them. V and J calls and clone size follow that table, whereas D and trimming were derived from the DNA. The table includes 160,000 or so clones, about nine tenths detected once. The germline V gene encodes CDR1 SGHRS and CDR2 YFSETQ. The CDR3 sequence is 14 residues long. V gave up 0 bases and J gave up 10 bases; unmatched junction bases: 3. The sequence was collected from a woman in her fifties or sixties who had recovered from COVID-19. Specimen: peripheral blood. The chain is built from TRBV5-1 and TRBJ2-1, with 11 bases fitting TRBD2. In nucleotides, the CDR3 is TGCGCCAGCAGCTTGGGGACTAGCGGGTACGAGCAGTTCTTC. Its protein is CASSLGTSGYEQFF. Drawing the rest from reference TRBV5-1 and TRBJ2-1, the complete variable domain is KAGVTQTPRYLIKTRGQQVTLSCSPISGHRSVSWYQQTPGQGLQFLFEYFSETQRNKGNFPGRFSGRQFSNSRSEMNVSTLELGDSALYLCASSLGTSGYEQFFGPGTRLTVL.